The 26 T cell receptor beta chains below were found in one sample sequenced in a study of blood T cell repertoires in COVID-19. TCRdb's copy holds only in-frame clones and misses some; the assay was immunoSEQ multiplex PCR. The data show 250,000 or so clones, with 91% seen just once and less than 3.5% held by the top ten. The sequenced material came from PBMCs or T cells enriched from blood (not recorded which). The origin of the receptors is a man aged 35 to 55 who had been exposed to COVID-19.

The rearrangement uses TRBV5-4 and TRBJ2-1; 8 nucleotides agree with TRBD2. This CDR3 is 15 amino acids long. With V trimmed by 4 bases and J by 3 bases, 6 bases remained unmatched. Germline V gene lookup returns CDR1 SGHNT and CDR2 YYREEE (reference sequence). CDR3 protein: CASSHSGINYNEQFF. The CDR3 nucleotides are TGTGCCAGCAGCCATAGCGGGATCAACTACAATGAGCAGTTCTTC.

The rearrangement uses TRBV27 and TRBJ2-2; no clear D. CDR3 length equals 14 residues. The germline V gene has CDR1 MNHEY and CDR2 SMNVEV (reference sequence). V was clipped by 7 bases and J by 1 base, with 10 bases between them. The CDR3 nucleotides are TGTGCCAGCATGGTCGGCGGGAACACCGGGGAGCTGTTTTTT. As protein: CASMVGGNTGELFF.

V is TRBV11-2 and J is TRBJ1-2, with D possibly TRBD1 on 6 matching bases. The V end lost 0 bases, the J end lost 4 bases, and 18 bases lay between the germline ends. The germline V gene encodes CDR1 SGHAT and CDR2 FQNNGV. The CDR3 contains 17 residues. This CDR3 reads CASSLEKGQTLTYGYTF. In DNA, the CDR3 is TGTGCCAGCAGCTTAGAGAAAGGACAGACCCTAACCTATGGCTACACCTTC.

This chain connects TRBV7-2 to TRBJ1-4; 9 bases match TRBD1. There are 16 residues in the CDR3. Germline assignment: CDR1 SGHTA and CDR2 FQGNSA. The V gene end was trimmed by 4 bases and the J gene end by 0 bases; junction bases not matched to a gene: 3. CDR3 coding DNA: TGTGCCAGCAGCTGGGACAGGGCAGCAACTAATGAAAAACTGTTTTTT. Protein product: CASSWDRAATNEKLFF.

The CDR3 loop reads CASTHSGRSYNEQFF. In DNA, the CDR3 is TGTGCCAGTACTCATAGCGGGAGATCCTACAATGAGCAGTTCTTC. V is TRBV19 and J is TRBJ2-1; TRBD2 aligns across 9 bases. With V trimmed by 7 bases and J by 1 base, 5 bases remained unmatched. The CDR3 is made up of 15 amino acids. Germline V gene data show CDR1 as LNHDA and CDR2 as SQIVND (reference sequence). The full variable domain, with the rest looked up from reference TRBV19 and TRBJ2-1, is DGGITQSPKYLFRKEGQNVTLSCEQNLNHDAMYWYRQDPGQGLRLIYYSQIVNDFQKGDIAEGYSVSREKKESFPLTVTSAQKNPTAFYLCASTHSGRSYNEQFFGPGTRLTVL.

V gene TRBV4-1 combines with J gene TRBJ1-1; D perhaps matches TRBD1 (6 bases). The germline V gene encodes CDR1 MGHRA and CDR2 YSYEKL. The CDR3 loop spans 17 amino acids. Trimming pared 4 bases from V and 1 base from J, leaving 19 bases between. The CDR3 DNA sequence: TGCGCCAGCAGCCGACGGACAGAGGGACCCTCGAACACTGAAGCTTTCTTT. Protein product: CASSRRTEGPSNTEAFF.

The chain carries TRBV5-1 and TRBJ1-4; 7 bases map to TRBD1. Germline CDR1 and CDR2: SGHRS and YFSETQ. CDR3 length: 17 amino acids. V gave up 4 bases and J gave up 0 bases; unmatched junction bases: 9. CDR3 residues: CASSGRTGGPTNEKLFF. CDR3 nucleotides: TGCGCCAGCAGCGGAAGGACAGGTGGACCAACTAATGAAAAACTGTTTTTT.

The rearrangement links TRBV6-6 to TRBJ2-1, with D unresolved. The CDR3 totals 12 residues. Trimming left V 6 bases short and J 2 bases short, with 5 bases between. CDR1 is MNHNY and CDR2 is SVGAGI in the germline V gene (reference sequence). CDR3 region: CASSIAYNEQFF. The CDR3 nucleotides are TGTGCCAGCAGCATAGCCTACAATGAGCAGTTCTTC.

The rearrangement uses TRBV4-1 and TRBJ1-5; D gene ambiguous. Trimming took off 0 bases at V and 3 bases at J, with 9 bases between the two ends. The CDR3 is 15 residues long. Germline CDR1 MGHRA, CDR2 YSYEKL. DNA for the CDR3: TGCGCCAGCAGCCAAGACCTACAGCTCAATCAGCCCCAGCATTTT. This codes for CASSQDLQLNQPQHF.

This chain joins TRBV5-6 and TRBJ2-1, with TRBD2 matching 7 bases. Looked up from germline, CDR1 is SGHDT and CDR2 is YYEEEE. Germline trimming cut 0 bases from V and 4 bases from J; bases unmatched to any gene: 7. The length of the CDR3 is 16 residues. CDR3: CASSLDSSGIYNEQFF. The CDR3 nucleotides are TGTGCCAGCAGCTTGGATTCTAGCGGAATATACAATGAGCAGTTCTTC.

V and J are TRBV6-5 and TRBJ2-1, with D unclear. Trimming shortened V by 0 bases and J by 3 bases, and 6 bases separated the two germline ends. Germline V lookup: CDR1 MNHEY, CDR2 SVGAGI. The CDR3 sequence is 14 residues long. CDR3 nucleotides: TGTGCCAGCAGTTACTCGACAAACTACAATGAGCAGTTCTTC. Translating it yields CASSYSTNYNEQFF.

The V gene is TRBV11-1, the J gene TRBJ2-1, with 8 bases aligning to TRBD1. CDR1 is SGHAT, CDR2 FQDESV, per germline (reference sequence). Trimming cost V 10 bases and J 9 bases; bases outside gene matches: 20. This CDR3 region has 16 residues. CDR3 in amino acids: CAIRRGGSGGRGEQFF. CDR3 DNA: TGTGCCATCCGCAGAGGAGGGTCAGGGGGCCGGGGTGAGCAGTTCTTC.

The rearrangement links TRBV28 to TRBJ1-6; D gene uncertain. The CDR3 has 17 amino acids. CDR1 is MDHEN and CDR2 is SYDVKM in the germline V gene. V lost 1 base and J 7 bases, leaving 17 bases between the germline ends. In DNA form, the CDR3 reads TGTGCCAGCAGTTTATCGTTCCTGGGGAGACGGAATTCACCCCTCCACTTT. The encoded protein is CASSLSFLGRRNSPLHF.

The chain couples TRBV5-1 to TRBJ1-1; 9 bases match TRBD1. V shed 2 bases and J 5 bases; nucleotides not matched to a gene: 7. Germline loops: CDR1 SGHRS, CDR2 YFSETQ. The CDR3 is 15 residues long. CDR3: CASSFRTGGTTEAFF. In DNA form, the CDR3 reads TGCGCCAGCAGCTTTCGAACAGGGGGCACTACTGAAGCTTTCTTT.

The genes are TRBV5-1 and TRBJ1-6; D not resolved. The length of the CDR3 is 16 residues. Germline-derived CDR1 and CDR2 are SGHRS and YFSETQ. V was cut by 0 bases and J by 0 bases, with 7 bases left in between. In DNA form, the CDR3 reads TGCGCCAGCAGCTTGGTTGCCAGCTCCTATAATTCACCCCTCCACTTT. Amino acids: CASSLVASSYNSPLHF.

The chain employs TRBV7-9 and TRBJ1-3, with no clear D. V was shortened by 5 bases and J by 0 bases, with 11 bases between the two germline ends. Germline V gives CDR1 SEHNR, CDR2 FQNEAQ (reference sequence). The CDR3 is made up of 15 amino acids. This CDR3 is CASSPILSSGNTIYF. DNA for the CDR3: TGTGCCAGCAGCCCCATTCTCAGCTCTGGAAACACCATATATTTT.

V usage is TRBV7-8 and J usage is TRBJ1-5; D is unresolved. V lost 1 base and J lost 4, with 11 bases in between. The CDR3 spans 15 residues. Germline lookup yields CDR1 SGHVS and CDR2 FQNEAQ. The CDR3 DNA follows: TGTGCCAGCAGCTTAGGAGGCAGCGCTAATCAGCCCCAGCATTTT. Its protein is CASSLGGSANQPQHF.

The rearrangement links TRBV28 to TRBJ1-4; possibly TRBD1 for D (6 bases). The CDR3 length is 14 residues. CDR1 is MDHEN, CDR2 SYDVKM, per germline. V gave up 8 bases and J gave up 5 bases, with 15 bases separating them. CDR3 region: CASHTGLLNEKLFF. The CDR3 DNA reads as TGTGCCAGCCATACAGGGCTTTTGAATGAAAAACTGTTTTTT.

The chain employs TRBV27 and TRBJ1-6, with 11 bases aligning to TRBD1. V lost 3 bases, J lost 9 bases, and 13 bases stayed unmatched. Germline CDR1 and CDR2: MNHEY and SMNVEV (reference sequence). The CDR3 spans 18 residues. CDR3 protein: CASSLFFGQGAITSPLHF. In nucleotides, the CDR3 is TGTGCCAGCAGTTTGTTTTTTGGACAGGGGGCTATCACTTCACCCCTCCACTTT.

The chain uses TRBV30 and TRBJ2-1; D remains ambiguous. CDR3 length equals 20 residues. Trimming shortened V by 8 bases and J by 3 bases, and 35 bases separated the two germline ends. CDR1 is GTSNPN, CDR2 SVGIG, per germline (reference sequence). The chain's CDR3 is CARQDNHTTLVSSRYNEQFF. Here the CDR3 DNA reads TGTGCCCGTCAAGATAACCATACTACTTTAGTAAGCAGCCGCTACAATGAGCAGTTCTTC.

The chain uses TRBV4-1 and TRBJ2-7; TRBD1 is a possible D gene (5 bases). This CDR3 spans 17 amino acids. V shed 4 bases and J shed 0 bases, with 19 bases lying between them. CDR1 MGHRA and CDR2 YSYEKL come from the germline V gene. CDR3 in amino acids: CASSRTNGHLRSYEQYF. The CDR3 DNA is TGCGCCAGCAGCCGAACAAACGGACACCTTCGCTCCTACGAGCAGTACTTC.

The chain uses TRBV7-9 and TRBJ1-1; D might be TRBD1 (5 bases). V was shortened by 5 bases and J by 1 base, with 17 bases between the two germline ends. Germline lookup yields CDR1 SEHNR and CDR2 FQNEAQ (reference sequence). This CDR3 has 16 amino acids. The CDR3 DNA is TGTGCCAGCAGCCCATTTGGTAGTCAGGGGAACACTGAAGCTTTCTTT. Translation gives CASSPFGSQGNTEAFF.

The chain employs TRBV28 and TRBJ1-2; D remains unclear. Between the trimmed V and J ends, which lost 2 bases and 4 bases, there was a span of 8 bases. CDR1 MDHEN and CDR2 SYDVKM come from the germline V gene. The CDR3 covers 13 residues. Here the CDR3 DNA reads TGTGCCAGCAGTTTAGCTCGGGGCTATGGCTACACCTTC. Translation gives CASSLARGYGYTF.

This clone appeared a few times. The rearrangement joins TRBV20-1 to TRBJ2-7, with 8 bases identical to TRBD2. The germline CDR1 and CDR2 sequences are DFQATT and SNEGSKA (reference sequence). J was trimmed by 4 bases and V by 3 bases; bases with no gene match: 14. This CDR3 is 16 amino acids long. Here the CDR3 reads CSASYGGGRNLYEQYF. CDR3 bases: TGCAGTGCTAGTTACGGTGGCGGGAGGAACCTATACGAGCAGTACTTC.

CDR3 amino acids: CASSPWTPRPPYEQYF. CDR3 sequence (DNA): TGTGCCAGCAGCCCCTGGACTCCGCGCCCTCCCTACGAGCAGTACTTC. The chain links TRBV7-9 to TRBJ2-7; D perhaps matches TRBD2 (5 bases). The CDR3 runs 16 residues. V lost 5 bases and J lost 2, with 19 bases in between. Germline assignment: CDR1 SEHNR and CDR2 FQNEAQ (reference sequence).

The rearrangement uses TRBV11-2 and TRBJ2-7, with 7 bases aligning to TRBD1. V shed 6 bases and J 1 base; nucleotides not matched to a gene: 9. The CDR3 contains 15 residues. Germline values: CDR1 SGHAT, CDR2 FQNNGV. The DNA of the CDR3 is TGTGCCAGCAGTTATACACAGGGGAAGTCCTACGAGCAGTACTTC. Translating it yields CASSYTQGKSYEQYF.